This T cell receptor beta chain was recorded in a study of T cells after yellow fever vaccination (dated by TCRdb to the late 2010s). Describing the broader study: Libraries from fractions with low cell numbers were prepared with the SMART-Seq v4 Ultra Low Input RNA kit. Bulk TCR alpha and beta repertoires were sequenced longitudinally to track T-cell clones before and after primary and booster YFV17D yellow fever vaccination. Two healthy male donors made up the cohort, one aged 18 to 30 years and the other aged 30 to 40 years. Blood was collected at multiple timepoints before and after primary and secondary immunization, and bulk PBMC replicates and cell subsets were isolated. Broader findings and caveats from the paper: FACS-sorted repertoires could contain abundant contaminating clonotypes from the bulk population, so computational filtering was required. A small share of clonotypes occurred in both CD4 and CD8 compartments, likely arising from convergent recombination. Compared with the primary T-cell response, the secondary T-cell response was faster but weaker, reaching its peak on day 5 rather than on day 15. Only two donors were included in the study, so the extent to which the findings can be generalized is limited. Most clones expanded after primary vaccination (roughly 96% of CD4 and around nine tenths of CD8) were re-detected after the booster, suggesting that broad memory maintenance occurred.

Data came from an Illumina NovaSeq 6000. Synthesis of TCR cDNA relied on 5'RACE template switching, a step that introduced a universal primer site along with unique molecular identifiers. Priming of cDNA synthesis was performed from both the TCR alpha and TCR beta constant segments. Two PCR steps were used to amplify libraries, with sample barcodes and sequencing adapters being added in the second step. Sequencing of libraries was performed on Illumina HiSeq 2500 (2x100 bp) or NovaSeq (2x150 bp). Turning to the authors' computational methods: MIGEC was used to demultiplex reads and collapse the reads into UMI consensus sequences, and MiXCR was used for V(D)J alignment. Clonotypes responding to the vaccine were identified with edgeR on replicate PBMC samples, with the criteria of FDR below 0.01 and a log2 fold change above 5 up to day 15. Bulk clonotypes were assigned CD4 or CD8 identity according to which sequenced CD4 or CD8 repertoire held them at higher abundance. TCRdb reran the public reads through fastp at Q25 and MiXCR, keeping productive beta chains. Each entry merges the rows of one CDR3 protein and shows their most common DNA and genes. These V and J calls rely on TCRdb rather than the paper's analysis. The sample table records about 99,000 distinct CDR3 sequences; approximately 6.3% of these occur just once. The ten largest clones represent roughly 39% of the sample.

This clonotype turned up a few times. Its antigen is unknown. No much larger clonotype is one base removed from it; base qualities were not supplied. The CDR3 covers 16 residues, taking in both the cysteine and the phenylalanine. Just the 48-base CDR3 DNA is kept, in frame starting at base 1. From the germline V gene, CDR1 is SGHTA and CDR2 is FQGNSA. V loses 5 bases of germline sequence and J loses 4 bases, and the interval between the two ends is 19 bases. What this sample's treatment or condition label stands for: live attenuated yellow fever vaccine strain. PBMCs were isolated from peripheral blood using a standard Ficoll-Paque protocol. CD4 and CD8 T-cell fractions were isolated with Dynabeads CD4 and CD8 positive selection kits. TriZol was used to extract RNA from bulk PBMCs, CD4 and CD8 fractions, and dextramer-positive and dextramer-negative fractions.

The sample consisted of CD8+ T cells sorted from PBMCs, taken 10 days after the yellow fever booster vaccination. The sequence links TRBV7-2 to TRBJ2-3; the D gene is possibly TRBD2, with 5 bases matching. The sequence came from a man between 18 and 35 years old who received the YFV17D yellow fever vaccine. The DNA is TGTGCCAGCAGCGTGACTGCACTAGAGGTCCCAGATACGCAGTATTTT. Translation gives CASSVTALEVPDTQYF. Joined to the reference TRBV7-2 and TRBJ2-3 proteins, this CDR3 gives the full variable domain: GAGVSQSPSNKVTEKGKDVELRCDPISGHTALYWYRQSLGQGLEFLIYFQGNSAPDKSGLPSDRFSAERTGGSVSTLTIQRTQQEDSAVYLCASSVTALEVPDTQYFGPGTRLTVL.